Listed below are T cell receptor beta chains from one sample, sequenced in a study of neurological immune-mediated disorders. TCRdb re-analysed the 5' RACE reads in MiXCR, keeping a single row per CDR3 protein. The table has some 65,000 distinct CDR3 sequences, roughly 5.6% seen once. The sequenced material came from PBMCs. The source is a woman aged 30 to 39 with multiple sclerosis. Both conserved end residues are trimmed from each CDR3. Each record gives: J gene, CDR3 length, V gene, D gene, CDR3 protein. D genes are given only for firm matches.

TRBJ2-5	11	TRBV20-1	NA	SASGAGKSAQY
TRBJ2-5	15	TRBV4-1	TRBD1	ASSQDHPGTGGETQY
TRBJ2-6	10	TRBV10-2	NA	ASTSGANVLT
TRBJ2-1	12	TRBV20-1	TRBD2	SASTSGGAREQF
TRBJ2-1	15	TRBV20-1	TRBD2	SARVMVAGLSYNEQF
TRBJ1-4	13	TRBV20-1	NA	SARAFGGSNEKLF
TRBJ2-7	10	TRBV5-1	NA	ASSITGPEQY
TRBJ2-5	14	TRBV4-1	TRBD2	ASSQDGTSGVETQY
TRBJ1-1	13	TRBV6-5	TRBD1	ASSPPGQGAMEAF
TRBJ2-5	12	TRBV20-1	NA	SARDLESGVTQY
TRBJ2-5	12	TRBV5-1	NA	ASSLQGGKETQY
TRBJ1-1	10	TRBV20-1	NA	SRQGMNTEAF
TRBJ2-1	10	TRBV20-1	TRBD1	SARTGANEQF
TRBJ2-2	12	TRBV27	TRBD2	ASTLAGDTGELF
TRBJ2-7	9	TRBV29-1	NA	SVAILEEQY